These 32 T cell receptor beta chains were sequenced from one sample in a study of blood T cells in healthy people across ages (dated by TCRdb to the mid-2010s). Library prep was done by 5' RACE. Sequencing took place on an Illumina HiSeq 2500. The second PCR ran for roughly 7 to 12 cycles and used a J-beta primer mix along with a sample-barcoded 5' primer. TCRdb reran the public reads through fastp at Q25 and MiXCR, keeping productive beta chains. Rows merge per CDR3 protein into single entries with the most common DNA and genes. This sample is represented by hundreds of thousands of distinct CDR3 sequences; approximately 59% of them were singletons. The top ten constitute about two fifths of the sample. Sequenced sample: blood. These receptors all stem from a man aged 60 to 69 in good health.

The gene calls are TRBV3-1 and TRBJ2-5; 9 bases match TRBD2. CDR3 size: 15 residues. In germline, CDR1 is LGHDT, CDR2 YNNKEL (reference sequence). V was clipped by 4 bases and J by 1 base; unmatched bases: 4. The DNA for the CDR3 is TGTGCCAGCAGCCTATCGGGACTAGCCCAAGAGACCCAGTACTTC. This sequence encodes CASSLSGLAQETQYF.

This clonotype appeared a few times. This rearrangement joins TRBV20-1 to TRBJ2-7; either TRBD1 or TRBD2 may supply D (7 bases each). CDR3 size: 14 residues. CDR1 DFQATT and CDR2 SNEGSKA come from the germline V gene (reference sequence). Trimming left V 3 bases short and J 4 bases short, with 16 bases between. The DNA for the CDR3 is TGCAGTGCTAGGGCAGGGGGGGGCCGGTACGAGCAGTACTTC. Its protein is CSARAGGGRYEQYF.

The V gene is TRBV15, the J gene TRBJ2-1, with 8 nucleotides matching TRBD1. The CDR3 consists of 15 residues. The germline V gene has CDR1 LNHNV and CDR2 YYDKDF (reference sequence). V was clipped by 6 bases and J by 4 bases; unmatched bases: 8. The CDR3 DNA reads TGTGCCACCAGGACAGGGGACCGGGAATACAATGAGCAGTTCTTC. It encodes CATRTGDREYNEQFF.

The J gene is TRBJ2-3, the V gene TRBV6-1; the match to TRBD2 covers 8 bases. Germline V gives CDR1 MNHNS, CDR2 SASEGT. The V and J ends lost 7 bases and 2 bases, in that order; junction bases with no gene match: 8. This CDR3 comprises 15 residues. The CDR3 DNA reads TGTGCCAGCACTCTGGGCGGGGGGCACACAGATACGCAGTATTTT. It translates to CASTLGGGHTDTQYF.

This chain connects TRBV29-1 to TRBJ2-5; unclear D gene. CDR3 length: 12 residues. Germline CDR1 reads SQVTM; CDR2 reads ANQGSEA. V gave up 7 bases and J gave up 11 bases, with 20 bases separating them. CDR3 in amino acids: CSGMISVNEQYF. The CDR3 nucleotides are TGCAGCGGGATGATAAGCGTGAATGAGCAGTACTTC. Using reference TRBV29-1 and TRBJ2-5 for the parts outside the CDR3, the full variable domain is SAVISQKPSRDICQRGTSLTIQCQVDSQVTMMFWYRQQPGQSLTLIATANQGSEATYESGFVIDKFPISRPNLTFSTLTVSNMSPEDSSIYLCSGMISVNEQYFGPGTRLLVL.

The chain is built from TRBV6-5 and TRBJ2-7; the match to TRBD2 covers 12 bases. The junction had 4 bases not matched to a gene; V was cut back by 5 bases and J by 5 bases. Germline V gene lookup returns CDR1 MNHEY and CDR2 SVGAGI. The CDR3 has 14 amino acids. The CDR3 sequence is CASSGGLAGDEQYF. The CDR3 nucleotides are TGTGCCAGCAGTGGGGGACTAGCGGGCGACGAGCAGTACTTC.

The genes are TRBV5-5 and TRBJ1-4, with 7 bases fitting TRBD1. The CDR3 length is 15 residues. Germline CDR1 SGHKS, CDR2 YYEKEE (reference sequence). V lost 3 bases to trimming and J lost 5 bases; unmatched junction nucleotides: 7. In nucleotides, the CDR3 is TGTGCCAGCAGCTGGAGGGACAGCGGGAATGAAAAACTGTTTTTT. Its protein is CASSWRDSGNEKLFF.

The rearrangement joins TRBV11-2 to TRBJ1-2; no clear D. The V end lost 0 bases, the J end lost 1 base, and 12 bases lay between the germline ends. CDR1 is SGHAT and CDR2 is FQNNGV in the germline V gene. The CDR3 is 16 residues long. The CDR3 coding sequence is TGTGCCAGCAGCTTAGACAGGTCGACCGTTAACTATGGCTACACCTTC. This sequence encodes CASSLDRSTVNYGYTF.

This clonotype was counted a few times. The chain recombines TRBV7-9 with TRBJ2-1; D gene uncertain. In germline, CDR1 is SEHNR, CDR2 FQNEAQ (reference sequence). Between the trimmed V and J ends, which lost 11 bases and 4 bases, there was a span of 21 bases. This CDR3 region has 15 residues. CDR3 residues: CAAHFSPSQYNEQFF. The CDR3 DNA reads TGTGCCGCCCACTTTAGCCCCTCGCAGTACAATGAGCAGTTCTTC.

The genes are TRBV12-3 or TRBV12-4 and TRBJ1-4; D gene unclear. The V end lost 6 bases, the J end lost 3 bases, and 14 bases lay between the germline ends. The CDR3 is 15 amino acids. The CDR3 loop is CASSRGRDANEKLFF. CDR3 sequence (DNA): TGTGCCAGCAGCCGCGGGAGGGATGCTAATGAAAAACTGTTTTTT.

On this clonotype: One junction end does not reproduce the germline sequence, and a read error may be involved. The rearrangement joins TRBV4-1 to TRBJ2-1, with D unresolved. Germline V CDR1 and CDR2: MGHRA, YSYEKL. The CDR3 spans 15 residues. The DNA of the CDR3 is TGCGCCAGCAGCCAGGATAGGGCAGATGACAATGAGCGGTTCTTC. Protein: CASSQDRADDNERFF.

This clonotype was recorded a few times. V gene TRBV5-1 combines with J gene TRBJ2-1, with D possibly matching TRBD1 (6 bases). Trimming shortened V by 0 bases and J by 8 bases, and 15 bases separated the two germline ends. Germline-derived CDR1 and CDR2 are SGHRS and YFSETQ. CDR3 length: 15 residues. The CDR3 nucleotides are TGCGCCAGCAGCTTGGAGGGGGTACAGTTCGATGAGCAGTTCTTC. Protein: CASSLEGVQFDEQFF.

The J gene is TRBJ2-1, the V gene TRBV5-1; no firm D call. The CDR3 covers 16 residues. V lost 0 bases and J lost 4, with 14 bases in between. Germline CDR1 SGHRS, CDR2 YFSETQ. The CDR3 reads CASSLGVGLEYNEQFF. As DNA, the CDR3 is TGCGCCAGCAGCTTGGGGGTTGGGCTAGAATACAATGAGCAGTTCTTC.

The chain is built from TRBV10-1 and TRBJ2-2, with D tentatively TRBD1 (6 bases). Trimming removed 2 bases from V and 5 bases from J, with 12 bases in between. This CDR3 is 15 amino acids long. The germline gives CDR1 WNHNN, CDR2 SYGVQD (reference sequence). DNA of the CDR3: TGCGCCAGCAGTGAGGTTGGGGGCCGAACCGGGGAGCTGTTTTTT. Amino acids: CASSEVGGRTGELFF.

The rearrangement uses TRBV27 and TRBJ2-1, with D maybe TRBD1 (5 bases). Germline CDR1 MNHEY, CDR2 SMNVEV (reference sequence). Between the trimmed V and J ends, which lost 1 base and 6 bases, there was a span of 13 bases. The CDR3 runs to 15 residues. Here the CDR3 reads CASSLFPGKRNEQFF. The CDR3 bases are TGTGCCAGCAGTTTATTCCCAGGGAAACGCAATGAGCAGTTCTTC.

DNA for the CDR3: TGTGCCAGCAGGAGCCTCTCCTACAATGAGCAGTTCTTC. Its protein product is CASRSLSYNEQFF. The chain uses TRBV6-6 and TRBJ2-1; the D is unclear. Germline loops: CDR1 MNHNY, CDR2 SVGAGI (reference sequence). V was trimmed by 6 bases and J by 0 bases, leaving 6 bases between them. This CDR3 has 13 amino acids.

The chain joins TRBV27 to TRBJ1-1, with D unresolved. The CDR3 has 14 amino acids. The V and J ends lost 5 bases and 7 bases respectively, with 17 bases between them. Per germline, CDR1 MNHEY and CDR2 SMNVEV (reference sequence). The DNA for the CDR3 is TGTGCCAGCAGTCCCTTACAAAGAGTTGGTGAAGCTTTCTTT. Translated: CASSPLQRVGEAFF.

This sequence joins TRBV18 and TRBJ2-7; possibly TRBD1 or TRBD2 for D (5 bases each). From germline, CDR1 is KGHSH and CDR2 LQKENI. V was shortened by 5 bases and J by 7 bases, with 18 bases between the two germline ends. The CDR3 length is 14 residues. The CDR3: CASSIRRGVGEQYF. The CDR3 nucleotides read TGTGCCAGCTCAATCCGGAGAGGGGTCGGGGAGCAGTACTTC.

This clonotype was picked up a small number of times. The V and J genes are TRBV24-1 and TRBJ2-3; 9 nucleotides line up with TRBD1. The germline CDR1 and CDR2 sequences are KGHDR and SFDVKD. The CDR3 extends over 17 amino acids. V was clipped by 0 bases and J by 5 bases; unmatched bases: 8. CDR3 DNA sequence: TGTGCCACCAGTGATTTGACAGGGGGCGCTTTTGGAGATACGCAGTATTTT. This encodes CATSDLTGGAFGDTQYF.

The rearrangement links TRBV6-6 to TRBJ2-3; the match to TRBD2 covers 13 bases. This CDR3 is 17 amino acids long. CDR1 and CDR2 from the germline V gene are MNHNY and SVGAGI (reference sequence). V was pared by 1 base and J by 5 bases, with 6 bases of the junction left unmatched. The CDR3 coding sequence is TGTGCCAGCAGTTACTTCGGACTAGCGGGGGTTGGAGATACGCAGTATTTT. It encodes CASSYFGLAGVGDTQYF.

J is TRBJ2-5 and V is TRBV12-3 or TRBV12-4; tentative D call: TRBD2 (6 bases). The CDR3 is 14 residues long. The V end lost 5 bases, the J end lost 0 bases, and 10 bases lay between the germline ends. The CDR3 spells CASSRGEYQETQYF. The CDR3 coding sequence is TGTGCCAGCAGTCGCGGGGAGTACCAAGAGACCCAGTACTTC.

The chain carries TRBV5-1 and TRBJ2-1; D gene uncertain. The CDR3 has 15 residues. V was pared by 0 bases and J by 4 bases, with 11 bases between. The V gene's germline CDR1 is SGHRS and CDR2 YFSETQ. The CDR3 DNA sequence: TGCGCCAGCAGCTTGGACCGTCCCCAGTACAATGAGCAGTTCTTC. Amino acids: CASSLDRPQYNEQFF.

This chain links TRBV15 with TRBJ1-6; TRBD1 is a possible D gene (6 bases). CDR1 LNHNV and CDR2 YYDKDF come from the germline V gene (reference sequence). The length of the CDR3 is 16 residues. Deletions cut 3 bases from V and 5 bases from J, with 14 bases between. The CDR3 DNA reads as TGTGCCACCAGCAGCCCCAGCGGGACACATAATTCACCCCTCCACTTT. Amino acid sequence: CATSSPSGTHNSPLHF.

The chain employs TRBV10-3 and TRBJ2-5; 8 bases match TRBD1. The V gene end was trimmed by 8 bases and the J gene end by 1 base; junction bases not matched to a gene: 12. This CDR3 is built from 16 residues. Per germline, CDR1 ENHRY and CDR2 SYGVKD. The CDR3 loop is CAIGGQTGGRQETQYF. CDR3 nucleotide sequence: TGTGCCATCGGGGGCCAAACAGGGGGACGCCAAGAGACCCAGTACTTC.

The genes are TRBV6-2 or TRBV6-3 and TRBJ2-5, with D possibly matching TRBD1 (5 bases). Germline-derived CDR1 and CDR2 are MNHEY and SVGEGT. V was clipped by 7 bases and J by 5 bases, with 14 bases between them. The CDR3 contains 13 residues. CDR3 nucleotides: TGTGCCAGCAAAGTATCAGGGTGGGAGACCCAGTACTTC. Its protein product is CASKVSGWETQYF.

The genes are TRBV20-1 and TRBJ2-4; D unresolved. The DNA end lines up better with TRBJ2-7; the J call may be wrong. Germline values: CDR1 DFQATT, CDR2 SNEGSKA (reference sequence). The CDR3 loop spans 11 amino acids. Written as DNA, the CDR3 is TGCAGTGCGGTTGTGTTCTACGAGCAGTACTTC. Residues: CSAVVFYEQYF.

The chain couples TRBV5-1 to TRBJ2-5; weak D call: TRBD2 (6 bases). From germline, CDR1 is SGHRS and CDR2 YFSETQ. The CDR3 length is 15 residues. V was trimmed by 4 bases and J by 0 bases, leaving 13 bases between them. The CDR3 region has the DNA TGCGCCAGCAGCGGCGGGACCACGTACCAAGAGACCCAGTACTTC. It codes for CASSGGTTYQETQYF. The whole variable domain, filled in from reference TRBV5-1 and TRBJ2-5, reads KAGVTQTPRYLIKTRGQQVTLSCSPISGHRSVSWYQQTPGQGLQFLFEYFSETQRNKGNFPGRFSGRQFSNSRSEMNVSTLELGDSALYLCASSGGTTYQETQYFGPGTRLLVL.

The V call is TRBV12-3 or TRBV12-4, the J call TRBJ1-5, with a tentative D call TRBD1 (6 bases). The CDR3 has 14 residues. V shed 6 bases and J shed 7 bases, with 16 bases lying between them. The chain's CDR3 is CASRFTGSRQPQHF. The CDR3 DNA is TGTGCCAGCAGATTCACAGGGTCAAGACAGCCCCAGCATTTT.

The chain uses TRBV10-3 and TRBJ1-2, with TRBD1 identical over 10 bases. The CDR3 length is 14 residues. The trim removed 4 bases at V and 3 bases at J, leaving 2 bases unmatched. Germline values: CDR1 ENHRY, CDR2 SYGVKD. The CDR3 coding sequence is TGTGCCATCAGTGCCGGGACAGGGGACTATGGCTACACCTTC. This translates into CAISAGTGDYGYTF.

This clonotype was observed a few times. The chain combines TRBV12-3 or TRBV12-4 with TRBJ2-5; TRBD2 matches at 8 bases. J gave up 5 bases and V 6 bases, and 14 bases lay outside the gene matches. This CDR3 comprises 16 residues. CDR3 protein: CASRVGGLVTGETQYF. DNA for the CDR3: TGTGCCAGCAGGGTGGGGGGACTAGTCACCGGTGAGACCCAGTACTTC.

About this clonotype itself: Compared with germline, one end of the junction differs, possibly owing to a read error. The CDR3 nucleotides read TGCGCCAGCAGCCCAAACAGGGCCTCCTACAAGGAGCAGTTCTTC. Translating gives CASSPNRASYKEQFF. The chain couples TRBV5-1 to TRBJ2-1; tentatively, D is TRBD1 (6 bases). Germline V gene data show CDR1 as SGHRS and CDR2 as YFSETQ. This CDR3 contains 15 residues.

The chain employs TRBV18 and TRBJ2-7, with TRBD2 matching over 10 bases. CDR1 and CDR2 (germline): KGHSH, LQKENI. The J segment lost 2 bases and the V segment lost 3 bases, leaving 7 bases of the junction unmatched. The CDR3 consists of 16 residues. CDR3 coding DNA: TGTGCCAGCTCACCTCTCGATAGCGGGGGGCCCTACGAGCAGTACTTC. The encoded protein is CASSPLDSGGPYEQYF.